One sample yielded the 5 T cell receptor beta chains listed below, sequenced in a study of blood T cell repertoires in COVID-19. TCRdb's copy holds only in-frame clones and misses some; the assay was immunoSEQ multiplex PCR. The repertoire holds about 280,000 clones, around 86% seen once, with approximately 0.85% in the top ten. The sample was peripheral blood. These receptor sequences come from a woman between 40 and 55 years old who had recovered from COVID-19.

The chain uses TRBV6-2 or TRBV6-3 and TRBJ1-1, with TRBD1 identical over 10 bases. CDR1 is MNHEY and CDR2 is SVGEGT in the germline V gene. The CDR3 covers 19 residues. The junction had 12 bases not matched to a gene; V was cut back by 2 bases and J by 0 bases. CDR3 residues: CASSYPVGTGEAMNTEAFF. The CDR3 coding sequence is TGTGCCAGCAGTTACCCCGTGGGGACAGGGGAAGCTATGAACACTGAAGCTTTCTTT.

This clone has only one observation. The genes are TRBV11-1 and TRBJ2-3, with 9 nucleotides matching TRBD2. J lost 4 bases, V lost 0 bases, and 5 bases had no gene match. This CDR3 is 16 amino acids long. Per germline, CDR1 SGHAT and CDR2 FQDESV (reference sequence). CDR3 amino acids: CASSLAVAGVPDTQYF. The CDR3, as DNA: TGTGCCAGCAGCTTAGCGGTAGCGGGAGTCCCAGATACGCAGTATTTT.

The genes are TRBV19 and TRBJ1-5; TRBD1 is a possible D gene (5 bases). The CDR3 covers 15 residues. Trimming shortened V by 3 bases and J by 2 bases, and 11 bases separated the two germline ends. Germline assignment: CDR1 LNHDA and CDR2 SQIVND (reference sequence). The chain's CDR3 is CASSIPGYGNQPQHF. For the CDR3, the DNA is TGTGCCAGTAGTATCCCAGGGTATGGCAATCAGCCCCAGCATTTT. The variable domain in full, completed from reference TRBV19 and TRBJ1-5, reads DGGITQSPKYLFRKEGQNVTLSCEQNLNHDAMYWYRQDPGQGLRLIYYSQIVNDFQKGDIAEGYSVSREKKESFPLTVTSAQKNPTAFYLCASSIPGYGNQPQHFGDGTRLSIL.

The genes are TRBV7-8 and TRBJ2-2; perhaps TRBD1 as D (6 bases). Trimming left V 7 bases short and J 7 bases short, with 13 bases between. CDR3 length: 13 residues. In germline, CDR1 is SGHVS, CDR2 FQNEAQ. As DNA, the CDR3 is TGTGCCAGCACTGGGCAGGGGAACGGGGAGCTGTTTTTT. Residues: CASTGQGNGELFF. Variable domain in full (rest from reference TRBV7-8 and TRBJ2-2): GAGVSQSPRYKVAKRGQDVALRCDPISGHVSLFWYQQALGQGPEFLTYFQNEAQLDKSGLPSDRFFAERPEGSVSTLKIQRTQQEDSAVYLCASTGQGNGELFFGEGSRLTVL.

The chain links TRBV7-3 to TRBJ2-7; D perhaps matches TRBD2 (5 bases). The V gene lost 3 bases and the J gene lost 6 bases, with 12 bases spanning the gap. Looked up from germline, CDR1 is SGHTA and CDR2 is FQGTGA. This CDR3 is built from 13 residues. The CDR3 is CASSFDGRGEQYF. The CDR3 bases are TGTGCCAGCAGCTTCGACGGACGGGGCGAGCAGTACTTC.